The following is a TCR beta chain sequence with its context. Its antigen is unknown. RNA transcripts yielded amplified TCR beta CDR3 regions. A first-round RT-PCR of the TCR CDR3 used the HTBI primer set. A single record per CDR3 protein comes from TCRdb applying MiXCR to the multiplex PCR reads. The table shows over 650,000 distinct CDR3 sequences, with 45% occurring only once. The data stem from a study of T cells in Graves' hyperthyroidism and ophthalmopathy. Findings and caveats of the study: Using 13 V-J features, a model discriminated ophthalmopathy from stable hyperthyroidism. The model foresaw ophthalmopathy a median 6.5 months prior to onset. Most expanded thyroid clonotypes above 0.001 also appeared in blood.

This CDR3 is built from 15 residues. Trimming cost V 11 bases and J 0 bases; bases outside gene matches: 9. Germline assignment: CDR1 ENHRY and CDR2 SYGVKD. The specimen was peripheral blood or thyroid tissue (not recorded which). J is TRBJ1-3 and V is TRBV10-3; TRBD1 matches at 8 bases. This TCR was recovered from an adult man with Graves' disease, either hyperthyroidism or ophthalmopathy (not recorded which). The CDR3 protein is CAVTGGVISGNTIYF. The CDR3 DNA follows: TGTGCCGTTACAGGGGGAGTTATCTCTGGAAACACCATATATTTT.